A selection of T cell receptor beta chains follows, all from one sample in a study of T cells after yellow fever vaccination. MiXCR, applied by TCRdb to the 5' RACE reads, yields one record per CDR3 protein. Found here are some 600,000 distinct CDR3 sequences, roughly 12% of them singletons; the top ten hold approximately 15%. Sequenced here: PBMCs, sampled on the day of the yellow fever booster vaccination. These receptors came from a man aged 25-45 years who received the YFV17D yellow fever vaccine. Each CDR3 is given with its conserved first and last residue. D genes are given only for firm matches. Rows may omit the clone size; those that give it use once, few, many or a size class.

CDR3: CASSFGTSDREQYF
DNA: TGCGCCAGCAGCTTCGGGACTAGCGACAGAGAGCAGTACTTC
V: TRBV5-1
J: TRBJ2-7
size: many
D: TRBD2

CDR3: CASSRGTRNGELFF
DNA: TGTGCCAGCAGCAGGGGGACTAGGAACGGGGAGCTGTTTTTT
V: TRBV21-1
J: TRBJ2-2
size: few
D: NA

CDR3: CARPGNTGELFF
DNA: TGTGCCCGCCCAGGGAACACCGGGGAGCTGTTTTTT
V: TRBV25-1
J: TRBJ2-2
size: NA
D: NA

CDR3: CASAQLNEQFF
DNA: TGTGCCAGCGCCCAGCTGAATGAGCAGTTCTTC
V: TRBV6-2/TRBV6-3
J: TRBJ2-1
size: NA
D: NA

CDR3: CASSFTRQFYEQYF
DNA: TGTGCCAGCAGTTTTACCAGACAGTTTTACGAGCAGTACTTC
V: TRBV12-3/TRBV12-4
J: TRBJ2-7
size: few
D: NA

CDR3: CASSELQGHNEQFF
DNA: TGTGCCAGCAGTGAATTGCAGGGGCACAATGAGCAGTTCTTC
V: TRBV25-1
J: TRBJ2-1
size: few
D: NA

CDR3: CSARDRAEQFF
DNA: TGCAGTGCTAGAGATCGAGCGGAGCAGTTCTTC
V: TRBV20-1
J: TRBJ2-1
size: NA
D: NA

CDR3: CASSFRVGSYEQYF
DNA: TGTGCCAGCAGTTTCCGGGTGGGCTCCTACGAGCAGTACTTC
V: TRBV6-2/TRBV6-3
J: TRBJ2-7
size: few
D: NA

CDR3: CASSEGMARGNQPQHF
DNA: TGTGCCAGCAGTGAGGGGATGGCTAGGGGCAATCAGCCCCAGCATTTT
V: TRBV25-1
J: TRBJ1-5
size: NA
D: NA

CDR3: CASSVGGSSKNIQYF
DNA: TGTGCCAGCAGCGTAGGTGGTAGCTCCAAAAACATTCAGTACTTC
V: TRBV9
J: TRBJ2-4
size: NA
D: NA

CDR3: CASSLTTGGGSGANVLTF
DNA: TGCGCCAGCAGCCTCACGACAGGGGGCGGATCTGGGGCCAACGTCCTGACTTTC
V: TRBV4-3
J: TRBJ2-6
size: NA
D: TRBD1

CDR3: CASSLDVYQETQYF
DNA: TGCGCCAGCAGCTTGGATGTGTACCAAGAGACCCAGTACTTC
V: TRBV5-1
J: TRBJ2-5
size: few
D: NA

CDR3: CAILTSGSYEQYF
DNA: TGTGCCATTTTGACTAGCGGGAGTTACGAGCAGTACTTC
V: TRBV2
J: TRBJ2-7
size: NA
D: TRBD2

CDR3: CASNYGINTEAFF
DNA: TGTGCCAGCAACTACGGGATAAACACTGAAGCTTTCTTT
V: TRBV6-1
J: TRBJ1-1
size: few
D: NA

CDR3: CASSMNPGTYKGETQYF
DNA: TGTGCCAGCAGTATGAACCCCGGGACCTATAAGGGAGAGACCCAGTACTTC
V: TRBV27
J: TRBJ2-5
size: few
D: NA

CDR3: CASSITGNYGYTF
DNA: TGTGCCAGTAGTATCACCGGGAACTATGGCTACACCTTC
V: TRBV19
J: TRBJ1-2
size: few
D: NA

CDR3: CASSDGQGWRQYF
DNA: TGTGCCAGCAGTGATGGACAGGGGTGGCGGCAGTACTTC
V: TRBV25-1
J: TRBJ2-7
size: few
D: TRBD1

CDR3: CATSGGSGGQPQHF
DNA: TGTGCCACCAGCGGTGGGTCTGGCGGTCAGCCCCAGCATTTT
V: TRBV15
J: TRBJ1-5
size: NA
D: NA

CDR3: CASSPLRDNEQFF
DNA: TGCGCCAGCAGCCCCCTCCGGGACAATGAGCAGTTCTTC
V: TRBV5-1
J: TRBJ2-1
size: few
D: NA

CDR3: CATCQGAEETQYF
DNA: TGTGCCACCTGCCAGGGGGCTGAGGAGACCCAGTACTTC
V: TRBV10-3
J: TRBJ2-5
size: few
D: TRBD1

CDR3: CASSLDDPYYEQYF
DNA: TGTGCCAGCAGCCTAGACGACCCTTACTACGAGCAGTACTTC
V: TRBV7-9
J: TRBJ2-7
size: NA
D: NA

CDR3: CASARVATRENIQYF
DNA: TGTGCCAGCGCCCGAGTGGCGACCCGGGAAAACATTCAGTACTTC
V: TRBV7-2
J: TRBJ2-4
size: many
D: NA

CDR3: CASSPLQAHYNEQFF
DNA: TGTGCCAGCTCACCACTCCAGGCCCATTACAATGAGCAGTTCTTC
V: TRBV18
J: TRBJ2-1
size: few
D: NA

CDR3: CSSWDRGGETQYF
DNA: TGCAGCAGCTGGGACAGGGGCGGGGAGACCCAGTACTTC
V: TRBV29-1
J: TRBJ2-5
size: NA
D: TRBD1

CDR3: CAITVVPGGLDTEAFF
DNA: TGTGCCATCACAGTGGTCCCAGGAGGGTTGGACACTGAAGCTTTCTTT
V: TRBV10-3
J: TRBJ1-1
size: NA
D: NA

CDR3: CASSSLKLAGVGELFF
DNA: TGTGCCAGCAGCTCCTTAAAACTAGCGGGAGTCGGGGAGCTGTTTTTT
V: TRBV5-4
J: TRBJ2-2
size: few
D: TRBD2

CDR3: CASSPLGKWGTDTQYF
DNA: TGTGCCAGCAGCCCCCTTGGGAAGTGGGGCACAGATACGCAGTATTTT
V: TRBV7-2
J: TRBJ2-3
size: few
D: NA

CDR3: CASSSLIRETQYF
DNA: TGTGCCAGCAGCTCCCTCATTCGGGAGACCCAGTACTTC
V: TRBV7-2
J: TRBJ2-5
size: few
D: NA

CDR3: CSVASDRRTLGQYF
DNA: TGCAGCGTTGCGTCGGACAGAAGAACCTTGGGGCAGTACTTC
V: TRBV29-1
J: TRBJ2-7
size: many
D: NA

CDR3: CASTLGGRLETQYF
DNA: TGTGCCAGCACCTTGGGGGGGCGCTTAGAGACCCAGTACTTC
V: TRBV7-9
J: TRBJ2-5
size: NA
D: NA

CDR3: CASSLRLAGGTDTQYF
DNA: TGTGCCAGCAGCTTGAGACTAGCGGGAGGCACAGATACGCAGTATTTT
V: TRBV5-5
J: TRBJ2-3
size: many
D: TRBD2

CDR3: CASSFDGGRAWEQFF
DNA: TGTGCCAGCAGTTTCGACGGCGGGAGGGCGTGGGAGCAGTTCTTC
V: TRBV27
J: TRBJ2-1
size: NA
D: TRBD2

CDR3: CASREITGTSGEQYF
DNA: TGCGCCAGCAGGGAAATTACCGGGACTAGTGGCGAGCAGTACTTC
V: TRBV5-1
J: TRBJ2-7
size: few
D: TRBD2

CDR3: CASSLVPAGGSAGFNEQFF
DNA: TGTGCCAGCAGCTTAGTCCCAGCGGGAGGGTCCGCAGGGTTCAATGAGCAGTTCTTC
V: TRBV11-2
J: TRBJ2-1
size: NA
D: TRBD2

CDR3: CASSSPLPAGRRSYEQYF
DNA: TGTGCCAGCAGCTCACCCCTTCCAGCTGGCAGGCGGTCCTACGAGCAGTACTTC
V: TRBV13
J: TRBJ2-7
size: few
D: NA

CDR3: CSVVGLQGDRTTLMDEQFF
DNA: TGCAGCGTGGTAGGGCTTCAGGGGGATCGAACAACATTAATGGATGAGCAGTTCTTC
V: TRBV29-1
J: TRBJ2-1
size: NA
D: TRBD1

CDR3: CASNLGGTNTGELFF
DNA: TGTGCCAGCAATCTCGGGGGGACGAACACCGGGGAGCTGTTTTTT
V: TRBV6-1
J: TRBJ2-2
size: NA
D: TRBD2

CDR3: CASSLGLGENTEAFF
DNA: TGTGCCAGCAGCTTGGGGTTGGGGGAGAACACTGAAGCTTTCTTT
V: TRBV5-4
J: TRBJ1-1
size: few
D: NA

CDR3: CASSISGTVGTDTQYF
DNA: TGCGCCAGCAGCATCTCCGGGACAGTTGGCACAGATACGCAGTATTTT
V: TRBV5-1
J: TRBJ2-3
size: many
D: TRBD1

CDR3: CSARGGGKDTIYF
DNA: TGCAGTGCTAGAGGAGGGGGCAAGGACACCATATATTTT
V: TRBV20-1
J: TRBJ1-3
size: few
D: TRBD1

CDR3: CASSPSYGFQETQYF
DNA: TGTGCCAGCTCGCCCTCCTATGGCTTCCAAGAGACCCAGTACTTC
V: TRBV18
J: TRBJ2-5
size: NA
D: NA

CDR3: CSVTQDRASGNEQFF
DNA: TGCAGCGTTACCCAAGATCGAGCTAGCGGGAATGAGCAGTTCTTC
V: TRBV29-1
J: TRBJ2-1
size: many
D: TRBD2

CDR3: CASSKGSGSGRALGFYEQFF
DNA: TGTGCCAGCAGCAAGGGGTCAGGTAGCGGGAGGGCCTTAGGTTTCTATGAGCAGTTCTTC
V: TRBV9
J: TRBJ2-1
size: few
D: TRBD2

CDR3: CASSRGLAGGKGSTDTQYF
DNA: TGCGCCAGCAGCCGGGGACTAGCGGGAGGAAAGGGGAGCACAGATACGCAGTATTTT
V: TRBV4-3
J: TRBJ2-3
size: NA
D: TRBD2

CDR3: CASSLGQARLEQYF
DNA: TGCGCCAGCAGCTTGGGACAGGCCCGTCTCGAGCAGTACTTC
V: TRBV5-1
J: TRBJ2-7
size: NA
D: NA